Reported below is one TCR beta chain. Its antigen is still unknown. Clones were read by immunoSEQ multiplex PCR, and TCRdb kept only the in-frame ones, dropping some. This sample has just over 60,000 clones, with roughly 90% found just once. This specimen belongs to a study of OX40 agonist ivuxolimab in advanced cancers. General study points: Mean expanded clone counts were higher in CD8+ than CD4+ T cells.

This specimen consisted of CD4+ or CD8+ T cells sorted from blood, obtained in a trial of the OX40 agonist ivuxolimab. The TCR comes from an adult with an advanced solid tumor such as melanoma, head and neck, liver or kidney cancer.

DNA for the CDR3: TGTGCCAGCAGTGAGGGAACTAGCGGGAGGCCAGATACGCAGTATTTT. Translated: CASSEGTSGRPDTQYF. The gene calls are TRBV25-1 and TRBJ2-3; 12 nucleotides align to TRBD2. CDR1 MGHDK and CDR2 SYGVNS come from the germline V gene. This CDR3 is 16 amino acids long. The J segment lost 4 bases and the V segment lost 3 bases, leaving 5 bases of the junction unmatched.